This TCR beta chain was identified in a study of blood T cell repertoires in COVID-19 (dated by TCRdb to about 2020). With respect to the entire study: Samples covering the acute and convalescent phases of COVID-19 were provided by collaborators in the United States, Italy and Spain. Samples came from the ongoing ImmuneRACE study (first 160 participants) plus 1,254 subjects from 6 global collaborators. The material from the prospective study consisted of cDNA or gDNA derived from T cells, B-cell-depleted T cells, or PBMCs. Deeply sampled blood TCRbeta repertoires from subjects exposed to, actively infected with, or recovered from COVID-19 were included in the dataset. Nearly every sample came with metadata listing a de-identified subject ID, COVID-19 status, age in years and sex. The repertoires were released in a freely available public database meant as a resource for research on the immune response to SARS-CoV-2. HLA class I and class II types, where available, came from metadata supplied by the sample provider rather than from assay-based typing.

Overall study results and their limits: The amount of clinical and demographic metadata varied by source and participant and was provided uncurated.

Whole blood was collected in K2EDTA tubes by collaborating institutions according to the institutions' own protocols. Collaborator samples were shipped for TCRbeta analysis as frozen whole blood, isolated PBMCs, or DNA extracted from either sample type. A remark on this clone: The antigen it recognizes is unknown. There are no base qualities to consult, and no much larger clone falls within one base.

Deletion took 5 bases off V and 4 bases off J, with a span of 5 bases between the germline ends. The germline V gene gives CDR1 as MDHEN and CDR2 as SYDVKM. The CDR3 contains 11 residues, cysteine and phenylalanine counted. Of the read, only the CDR3 DNA is kept; its 33 bases are in frame from base 1. TCRbeta CDR3 regions were amplified from genomic DNA by means of the immunoSEQ Assay, a bias-controlled multiplex PCR. The authors' pipeline ran thus. The number of nucleated cells in each sample was estimated by amplification of reference gene primers within the assay. Sequence reads were collapsed and filtered to measure the absolute abundance of every unique TCRbeta CDR3 rearrangement. For each sample, productive Simpson clonality was calculated as the square root of Simpson's diversity index over productive rearrangements. This immuneACCESS table, as held by TCRdb, lists in-frame sequences with V and J called but not all clones. Of the missing ones, under half trace to an unresolved V gene in checked studies; the others have no known cause. V, J and clone size are taken as reported in that table, and D and trimming were inferred from the DNA itself. The sample table records roughly 120,000 clones; about 87% of these occur just once. The top ten hold 25% to 35% of the sample.

The rearrangement joined TRBV28 to TRBJ2-5; no confident D gene assignment can be made. The TCR sequence derives from an older woman with acute or convalescent COVID-19. The sequencing sample was made of peripheral blood. The sequenced DNA is TGTGCCAGCAGTAACAGAGAGACCCAGTACTTC. This codes for CASSNRETQYF.